Reported below is one T cell receptor beta chain. These data belong to a study of blood T cell repertoires in COVID-19. Study-wide background: The origin of the acute and convalescent COVID-19 samples was the United States, Italy and Spain. T cells, B-cell-depleted T cells, or PBMCs provided the cDNA or gDNA that served as material.

J was trimmed by 4 bases and V by 0 bases; bases with no gene match: 7. CDR1 and CDR2 (germline): GTSNPN, SVGIG (reference sequence). CDR3 length: 16 amino acids. Authors' analysis steps: Amplification with reference gene primers provided the estimates of nucleated cell counts. This table comes from immunoSEQ multiplex PCR, and its TCRdb copy is limited to in-frame clones, with some not included. D and trimming come from the DNA, and the V and J calls and clone size come from that table. The top ten clones hold 3.6% of a sample with 250,000 to 300,000 clones, approximately 90% of them seen once. The source is a man between 18 and 35 years old with active or convalescent COVID-19. The V and J genes are TRBV30 and TRBJ2-2; 8 bases fit TRBD2. The specimen was peripheral blood. CDR3 amino acids: CAWSVPGLEFTGELFF. The CDR3 coding sequence is TGTGCCTGGAGTGTACCGGGACTAGAATTCACCGGGGAGCTGTTTTTT. Together with reference TRBV30 and TRBJ2-2, the CDR3 gives the full variable domain: SQTIHQWPATLVQPVGSPLSLECTVEGTSNPNLYWYRQAAGRGLQLLFYSVGIGQISSEVPQNLSASRPQDRQFILSSKKLLLSDSGFYLCAWSVPGLEFTGELFFGEGSRLTVL.